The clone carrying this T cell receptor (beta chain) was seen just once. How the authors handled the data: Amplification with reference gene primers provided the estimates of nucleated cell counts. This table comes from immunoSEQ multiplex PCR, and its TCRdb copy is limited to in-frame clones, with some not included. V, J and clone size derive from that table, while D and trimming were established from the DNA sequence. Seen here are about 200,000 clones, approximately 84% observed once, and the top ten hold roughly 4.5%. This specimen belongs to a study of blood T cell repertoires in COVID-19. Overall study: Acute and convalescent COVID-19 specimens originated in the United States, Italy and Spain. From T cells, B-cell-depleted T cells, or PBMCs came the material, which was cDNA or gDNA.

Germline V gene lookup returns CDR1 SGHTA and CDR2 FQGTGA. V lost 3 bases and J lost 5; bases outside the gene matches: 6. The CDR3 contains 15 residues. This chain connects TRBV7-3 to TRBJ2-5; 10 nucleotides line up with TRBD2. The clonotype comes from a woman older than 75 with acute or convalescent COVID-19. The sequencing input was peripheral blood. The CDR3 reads CASSFLAGAGETQYF. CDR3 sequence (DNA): TGTGCCAGCAGCTTCCTAGCGGGAGCAGGGGAGACCCAGTACTTC.